This passage covers 30 T cell receptor beta chains from one sample sequenced in a study of shared clonotypes between healthy human individuals (dated by TCRdb to the early 2020s). Libraries were made using the immunoSEQ multiplex PCR assay. TCRdb limited this immuneACCESS table to in-frame rearrangements with V and J called. A share of clones is missing; checked studies link under half to unresolved V genes, and the rest is unexplained. The sample table shows about 100,000 clones, and around 68% are seen once. The biggest ten clones account for roughly a quarter of the sample. Sequencing was done on a sample of memory CD8+ T cells sorted from blood. The label giving this sample's cell subset or site can be read as: CD45RO+ cells pooled with CCR7-negative TemRA cells. The receptors here all came from a woman aged 30 to 39 in good health.

There are a few counts of this clone. This may be a read error: a much more frequent sequence differs by one nucleotide. This CDR3 is also generated by other DNA sequences in the sample. The chain couples TRBV9 to TRBJ1-3; D unclear. V was cut by 0 bases and J by 0 bases, with 7 bases left in between. CDR1 is SGDLS and CDR2 is YYNGEE in the germline V gene. This CDR3 has 15 residues. The CDR3 here is CASSVAWGSGNTIYF. CDR3 bases: TGTGCCAGCAGCGTAGCTTGGGGCTCTGGAAACACCATATATTTT.

The chain is built from TRBV4-2 and TRBJ2-7; TRBD2 is a possible D gene (5 bases). The V and J ends lost 5 bases and 4 bases respectively, with 18 bases between them. The CDR3 extends over 15 amino acids. CDR1 LGHNA and CDR2 YNFKEQ come from the germline V gene. The CDR3, as DNA: TGTGCCAGCAGCGACCCGAGAGGGTACGGTTACGAGCAGTACTTC. It codes for CASSDPRGYGYEQYF.

The count of this clone is one. The chain has TRBV29-1 and TRBJ1-4; the D gene is possibly TRBD1 (6 bases). CDR1 SQVTM and CDR2 ANQGSEA come from the germline V gene. This CDR3 is 14 amino acids long. V was pared by 6 bases and J by 8 bases, with 19 bases between. This CDR3 is CSVLGGQIDEKLFF. The CDR3 nucleotides read TGCAGCGTCTTGGGCGGACAGATAGACGAAAAACTGTTTTTT.

The V and J genes are TRBV4-2 and TRBJ2-7; D uncertain. The CDR3 is made up of 18 amino acids. The germline V gene has CDR1 LGHNA and CDR2 YNFKEQ. V lost 3 bases and J 3 bases, leaving 24 bases between the germline ends. CDR3 loop: CASSQTFNEMHDIYEQYF. In DNA, the CDR3 is TGTGCCAGCAGCCAGACGTTCAACGAGATGCACGACATCTACGAGCAGTACTTC.

A remark on this clone: This CDR3 is also generated by other DNA sequences in the sample. The V gene is TRBV5-8, the J gene TRBJ2-7; D might be TRBD2 (6 bases). Trimming left V 5 bases short and J 0 bases short, with 15 bases between. The CDR3 sequence is 15 residues long. CDR1 and CDR2 from the germline V gene are SGHTS and YDEGEE. CDR3 sequence: CASSSRDFSSYEQYF. The CDR3 DNA is TGTGCCAGCAGTTCCCGGGACTTTAGCTCCTACGAGCAGTACTTC.

The V and J genes are TRBV6-1 and TRBJ1-2, with D maybe TRBD1 (5 bases). The CDR3 is made up of 15 amino acids. Germline assignment: CDR1 MNHNS and CDR2 SASEGT. V was pared by 2 bases and J by 5 bases, with 15 bases between. CDR3 nucleotides: TGTGCCAGCAGTGAATATGGGGCCGCATTATATGGCTACACCTTC. It codes for CASSEYGAALYGYTF.

This clone showed up just a few times. The chain uses TRBV4-1 and TRBJ1-5; D is uncertain. V was shortened by 4 bases and J by 3 bases, with 7 bases between the two germline ends. In germline, CDR1 is MGHRA, CDR2 YSYEKL. There are 13 residues in the CDR3. CDR3 loop: CASSPLVNQPQHF. CDR3 nucleotides: TGCGCCAGCAGCCCTCTGGTCAATCAGCCCCAGCATTTT.

The rearrangement joins TRBV9 to TRBJ1-1; no clear D gene. The germline gives CDR1 SGDLS, CDR2 YYNGEE. Between the trimmed V and J ends, which lost 1 base and 6 bases, there was a span of 4 bases. The CDR3 extends over 11 amino acids. The CDR3 DNA follows: TGTGCCAGCAGCGTATCCCCTGAAGCTTTCTTT. Amino acid sequence: CASSVSPEAFF.

This clone was detected many times. Other DNA sequences of this sample code for an identical CDR3. The rearrangement links TRBV9 to TRBJ1-4, with TRBD1 as a possible D gene (6 bases). CDR3 size: 14 residues. CDR1 is SGDLS and CDR2 is YYNGEE in the germline V gene. V was cut by 5 bases and J by 2 bases, with 10 bases left in between. The CDR3: CASSLGGTNEKLFF. DNA for the CDR3: TGTGCCAGCAGTTTAGGGGGGACTAATGAAAAACTGTTTTTT. Filled out from reference TRBV9 and TRBJ1-4, the complete variable domain reads DSGVTQTPKHLITATGQRVTLRCSPRSGDLSVYWYQQSLDQGLQFLIQYYNGEERAKGNILERFSAQQFPDLHSELNLSSLELGDSALYFCASSLGGTNEKLFFGSGTQLSVL.

The chain joins TRBV11-2 to TRBJ1-2; D is undetermined. V lost 5 bases and J 0 bases, leaving 16 bases between the germline ends. Germline CDR1 is SGHAT and CDR2 is FQNNGV. This CDR3 is built from 16 residues. CDR3: CASSLRTPDSNYGYTF. The CDR3 nucleotides read TGTGCCAGCAGCCTAAGGACGCCAGATTCTAACTATGGCTACACCTTC.

The rearrangement joins TRBV28 to TRBJ2-6; perhaps TRBD1 as D (6 bases). The CDR3 sequence is 16 residues long. The V end lost 7 bases, the J end lost 1 base, and 14 bases lay between the germline ends. CDR1 and CDR2 from the germline V gene are MDHEN and SYDVKM. The CDR3 spells CASTPGQTSGANVLTF. CDR3 sequence (DNA): TGTGCCAGCACCCCGGGACAAACTTCTGGGGCCAACGTCCTGACTTTC.

The chain carries TRBV2 and TRBJ2-7; D uncertain. Trimming cost V 6 bases and J 3 bases, with 9 bases left between them. Per germline, CDR1 SNHLY and CDR2 FYNNEI. This CDR3 contains 12 residues. The CDR3 loop reads CASRPSGYEQYF. DNA of the CDR3: TGTGCCAGCAGACCATCGGGCTACGAGCAGTACTTC. Full variable domain (remainder filled in from reference TRBV2 and TRBJ2-7): EPEVTQTPSHQVTQMGQEVILRCVPISNHLYFYWYRQILGQKVEFLVSFYNNEISEKSEIFDDQFSVERPDGSNFTLKIRSTKLEDSAMYFCASRPSGYEQYFGPGTRLTVT.

This chain uses TRBV25-1 with TRBJ1-6; the match to TRBD1 covers 9 bases. V gave up 4 bases and J gave up 7 bases; unmatched junction bases: 5. CDR1 is MGHDK, CDR2 SYGVNS, per germline. This CDR3 is 15 amino acids long. The CDR3 loop reads CASSGGGTGNSPLHF. DNA for the CDR3: TGTGCCAGCAGTGGGGGTGGGACAGGGAATTCACCCCTCCACTTT.

This chain connects TRBV6-1 to TRBJ2-7, with 7 bases that match TRBD2. V shed 3 bases and J 2 bases; nucleotides not matched to a gene: 7. The CDR3 is 15 amino acids. Germline CDR1 MNHNS, CDR2 SASEGT. The DNA for the CDR3 is TGTGCCAGCAGTGAGGGAGGGCCAGGCGCCTACGAGCAGTACTTC. It yields the protein CASSEGGPGAYEQYF.

The rearrangement uses TRBV27 and TRBJ2-1; 7 bases map to TRBD1. The CDR3 length is 16 residues. The germline V gene has CDR1 MNHEY and CDR2 SMNVEV (reference sequence). V trimming: 5 bases; J trimming: 2 bases; junction bases outside the gene matches: 9. CDR3 sequence: CASSPGDRATYNEQFF. DNA for the CDR3: TGTGCCAGCAGTCCAGGAGACAGGGCGACCTACAATGAGCAGTTCTTC.

V usage is TRBV6-5 and J usage is TRBJ2-3, with D perhaps assigned TRBD1 or TRBD2 (5 bases each). In germline, CDR1 is MNHEY, CDR2 SVGAGI. Trimming pared 6 bases from V and 5 bases from J, leaving 9 bases between. This CDR3 comprises 12 residues. CDR3 in amino acids: CASRGVGDTQYF. The DNA of the CDR3 is TGTGCCAGCAGGGGGGTGGGAGATACGCAGTATTTT.

This clone was counted a few times. The chain is built from TRBV7-8 and TRBJ2-1; unclear D gene. The CDR3 runs 15 residues. Germline V gene sequence: CDR1 SGHVS, CDR2 FQNEAQ. V lost 7 bases, J lost 2 bases, and 15 bases lay in between. CDR3 residues: CASTLDQTAYNEQFF. The CDR3 region has the DNA TGTGCCAGCACCCTAGACCAAACTGCCTACAATGAGCAGTTCTTC.

Turning to this clone: A read error may be the cause here, since a much bigger clone is one base away. The CDR3 nucleotides are TGTACCAGCAGCACAACAGGGAGTACGGATTCACCCCTCCACTTT. Translated, it gives CTSSTTGSTDSPLHF. V usage is TRBV7-9 and J usage is TRBJ1-6; tentative D call: TRBD1 (6 bases). The CDR3 totals 15 residues. Per the germline V gene, CDR1 is SEHNR and CDR2 is FQNEAQ (reference sequence). The variable domain in full, completed from reference TRBV7-9 and TRBJ1-6, reads DTGVSQNPRHKITKRGQNVTFRCDPISEHNRLYWYRQTLGQGPEFLTYFQNEAQLEKSRLLSDRFSAERPKGSFSTLEIQRTEQGDSAMYLCTSSTTGSTDSPLHFGNGTRLTVT.

The chain employs TRBV5-4 and TRBJ2-5, with D possibly being TRBD1 (6 bases). The J call is in doubt because the DNA end fits TRBJ2-7 better. The CDR3 is 12 amino acids. CDR1 SGHNT and CDR2 YYREEE come from the germline V gene (reference sequence). The CDR3 spells CASSSTGTEQYF. The CDR3 DNA reads TGTGCCAGCAGCTCCACAGGGACCGAGCAGTACTTC.

The V and J genes are TRBV29-1 and TRBJ2-7; D gene ambiguous. The CDR3 consists of 12 residues. Germline-derived CDR1 and CDR2 are SQVTM and ANQGSEA. Trimming took off 6 bases at V and 4 bases at J, with 13 bases between the two ends. DNA for the CDR3: TGCAGCGTGTTAGGCTGGTCTTACGAGCAGTACTTC. Translating it yields CSVLGWSYEQYF.

This clone was detected only once. Other DNA sequences within the sample encode an identical CDR3. The chain carries TRBV6-6 and TRBJ2-3; D remains unclear. Trimming took off 2 bases at V and 2 bases at J, with 5 bases between the two ends. CDR1 MNHNY and CDR2 SVGAGI come from the germline V gene (reference sequence). The length of the CDR3 is 13 residues. Here the CDR3 DNA reads TGTGCCAGCAGTTACACAGCCACAGATACGCAGTATTTT. Translated: CASSYTATDTQYF.

The chain recombines TRBV4-1 with TRBJ2-7; possible D gene TRBD2, 6 bases. V gave up 2 bases and J gave up 2 bases, with 19 bases separating them. Germline values: CDR1 MGHRA, CDR2 YSYEKL. There are 17 residues in the CDR3. The CDR3 protein is CASSQWPGSPLTYEQYF. The CDR3, as DNA: TGCGCCAGCAGCCAATGGCCCGGGAGCCCGTTAACCTACGAGCAGTACTTC.

The chain couples TRBV6-1 to TRBJ2-7; TRBD2 aligns across 11 bases. Germline lookup yields CDR1 MNHNS and CDR2 SASEGT. This CDR3 comprises 17 residues. J gave up 0 bases and V 6 bases, and 10 bases lay outside the gene matches. The CDR3 loop reads CASREPLLAGDSYEQYF. DNA for the CDR3: TGTGCCAGCAGGGAACCTTTACTAGCGGGAGACTCCTACGAGCAGTACTTC.

The rearrangement uses TRBV10-3 and TRBJ2-4; 10 nucleotides line up with TRBD2. The CDR3 has 20 amino acids. J gave up 0 bases and V 4 bases, and 15 bases lay outside the gene matches. Germline V gene sequence: CDR1 ENHRY, CDR2 SYGVKD. DNA for the CDR3: TGTGCCATCAGTGCGAGACTAGCGGGTCGGCAAGGCCTAGCCAAAAACATTCAGTACTTC. As protein: CAISARLAGRQGLAKNIQYF.

V and J are TRBV4-1 and TRBJ2-6; D unclear. Deletions cut 1 base from V and 2 bases from J, with 9 bases between. CDR1 and CDR2 from the germline V gene are MGHRA and YSYEKL. This CDR3 has 16 amino acids. The CDR3 here is CASSQGVGAGANVLTF. The CDR3 region has the DNA TGCGCCAGCAGCCAAGGGGTGGGCGCTGGGGCCAACGTCCTGACTTTC.

This chain links TRBV7-8 with TRBJ2-1; 11 bases align to TRBD2. Germline values: CDR1 SGHVS, CDR2 FQNEAQ. The CDR3 spans 16 residues. With V trimmed by 0 bases and J by 6 bases, 4 bases remained unmatched. CDR3 loop: CASSLARLAGGNEQFF. DNA for the CDR3: TGTGCCAGCAGCTTAGCTCGGCTAGCGGGGGGCAATGAGCAGTTCTTC.

The chain couples TRBV11-2 to TRBJ2-7; 8 positions match TRBD1. Losses at the gene ends were 4 bases for V and 5 bases for J; bases not matched to a gene: 7. This CDR3 is built from 14 residues. CDR1 and CDR2 from the germline V gene are SGHAT and FQNNGV. In DNA form, the CDR3 reads TGTGCCAGCAGCTCACGGACAGGGTACAACGAGCAGTACTTC. It translates to CASSSRTGYNEQYF.

The chain employs TRBV7-9 and TRBJ2-2; perhaps TRBD2 as D (6 bases). The CDR3 consists of 17 residues. V lost 5 bases, J lost 7 bases, and 23 bases lay in between. Germline CDR1 reads SEHNR; CDR2 reads FQNEAQ (reference sequence). Here the CDR3 reads CASSPPGAGQGVGELFF. In nucleotides, the CDR3 is TGTGCCAGCAGCCCCCCAGGAGCGGGCCAAGGTGTCGGGGAGCTGTTTTTT.

This clone was seen more than once but under ten times. Additional DNA sequences in this sample encode the identical CDR3. The rearrangement uses TRBV4-1 and TRBJ2-1; the D is unclear. From germline, CDR1 is MGHRA and CDR2 YSYEKL. V shed 4 bases and J shed 0 bases, with 10 bases lying between them. The CDR3 length is 15 residues. In DNA form, the CDR3 reads TGCGCCAGCAGCCCCCGTGGGGACTCCTACAATGAGCAGTTCTTC. Protein: CASSPRGDSYNEQFF.

Turning to this clone: This same CDR3 is encoded by further DNA sequences in the sample. DNA of the CDR3: TGTGCCAGCAGACCCGGGACAGGGGGCTACGAGCAGTACTTC. Its translation: CASRPGTGGYEQYF. The chain combines TRBV6-5 with TRBJ2-7; 11 bases agree with TRBD1. The CDR3 has 14 amino acids. After removal of 6 bases from V and 3 bases from J, the junction contained 4 bases not matched to a gene. The V gene's germline CDR1 is MNHEY and CDR2 SVGAGI.